Listed here are 9 T cell receptor beta chains from one sample, sequenced in a study of early T cells in non-severe SARS-CoV-2 infection. TCRdb used MiXCR to reprocess the 5' RACE reads, holding one entry per CDR3 protein. The sample lists about 83,000 distinct CDR3 sequences; 8.5% to 12% were seen once. The material was whole blood, obtained at baseline. These receptors all stem from an adult who was a healthcare worker with PCR-confirmed SARS-CoV-2 infection or an uninfected control (not recorded which).

This clonotype showed up just a few times. J is TRBJ2-6 and V is TRBV7-9; D gene uncertain. V dropped 5 bases and J dropped 2 bases, with 10 bases sitting between them. This CDR3 has 15 residues. In germline, CDR1 is SEHNR, CDR2 FQNEAQ (reference sequence). The CDR3 loop is CASSPTAAGANVLTF. The CDR3 DNA reads as TGTGCCAGCAGCCCGACGGCCGCTGGGGCCAACGTCCTGACTTTC.

The genes are TRBV20-1 and TRBJ2-7; D gene unclear. V lost 2 bases to trimming and J lost 2 bases, with 13 bases between them. CDR1 DFQATT and CDR2 SNEGSKA come from the germline V gene (reference sequence). This CDR3 has 14 amino acids. DNA of the CDR3: TGCAGTGCTAGATTATCACTCCTTGCCTACGAGCAGTACTTC. Translating gives CSARLSLLAYEQYF.

This clonotype was picked up a small number of times. This rearrangement joins TRBV6-6 to TRBJ2-3; 7 bases align to TRBD2. Unmatched junction bases numbered 17, after V lost 10 bases and J lost 1 base. Germline lookup yields CDR1 MNHNY and CDR2 SVGAGI (reference sequence). The CDR3 covers 17 residues. The CDR3 protein is CATSSGETSVGTDTQYF. Written as DNA, the CDR3 is TGTGCCACCTCCTCGGGGGAAACTAGCGTAGGCACAGATACGCAGTATTTT.

The chain combines TRBV29-1 with TRBJ2-2; D gene uncertain. Looked up from germline, CDR1 is SQVTM and CDR2 is ANQGSEA. V lost 6 bases, J lost 4 bases, and 9 bases lay in between. There are 12 residues in the CDR3. In DNA, the CDR3 is TGCAGCGTCCCTAGTGCCACCGGGGAGCTGTTTTTT. Its protein product is CSVPSATGELFF.

This chain connects TRBV5-4 to TRBJ2-1; D gene uncertain. Trimming pared 0 bases from V and 12 bases from J, leaving 19 bases between. The germline CDR1 and CDR2 sequences are SGHNT and YYREEE (reference sequence). The CDR3 totals 15 residues. CDR3 protein: CASSLDSSARAGQFF. CDR3 in DNA: TGTGCCAGCAGCTTGGATTCGAGCGCCCGGGCCGGGCAGTTCTTC.

This clonotype was seen more than once but under ten times. CDR3 in amino acids: CASNPTPPYGYTF. CDR3 nucleotides: TGTGCCAGCAACCCGACACCGCCCTATGGCTACACCTTC. The rearrangement joins TRBV2 to TRBJ1-2; D gene unclear. V lost 7 bases to trimming and J lost 4 bases, with 13 bases between them. The CDR3 has 13 amino acids. The germline V gene has CDR1 SNHLY and CDR2 FYNNEI.

V and J are TRBV20-1 and TRBJ2-7; possibly TRBD2 for D (5 bases). Germline V gene lookup returns CDR1 DFQATT and CDR2 SNEGSKA (reference sequence). Trimming cost V 3 bases and J 1 base, with 10 bases left between them. There are 13 residues in the CDR3. CDR3 DNA sequence: TGCAGTGCTAGTGGACGGGGATCCTACGAGCAGTACTTC. Amino acid sequence: CSASGRGSYEQYF.

This clonotype has only a few counts. The chain joins TRBV18 to TRBJ2-1, with 14 bases fitting TRBD2. CDR1 and CDR2 from the germline V gene are KGHSH and LQKENI. The CDR3 is 18 residues long. The J segment lost 6 bases and the V segment lost 2 bases, leaving 9 bases of the junction unmatched. The CDR3 DNA follows: TGTGCCAGCTCACCAAGCCCGGGACTAGCGGGAGTGGGCAATGAGCAGTTCTTC. Translating it yields CASSPSPGLAGVGNEQFF.

The chain is built from TRBV9 and TRBJ2-1, with no clear D. The ends were cut back, 5 bases at V and 9 bases at J, with 24 bases in the middle. The CDR3 totals 16 residues. The germline V gene encodes CDR1 SGDLS and CDR2 YYNGEE. CDR3 DNA sequence: TGTGCCAGCAGACCCCCTGGAGCATCGGGTTCTGGTGAGCAGTTCTTC. Its protein product is CASRPPGASGSGEQFF.